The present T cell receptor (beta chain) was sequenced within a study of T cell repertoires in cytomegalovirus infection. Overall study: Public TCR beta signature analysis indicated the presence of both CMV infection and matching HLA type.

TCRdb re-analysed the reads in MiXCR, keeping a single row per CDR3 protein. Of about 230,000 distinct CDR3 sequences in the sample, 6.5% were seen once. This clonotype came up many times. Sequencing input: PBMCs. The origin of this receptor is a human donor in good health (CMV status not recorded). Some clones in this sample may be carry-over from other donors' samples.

This CDR3 is CASSIYVYEQFF. The CDR3 DNA is TGTGCCAGCAGCATCTATGTCTATGAGCAGTTCTTC. V gene TRBV12-3 or TRBV12-4 combines with J gene TRBJ2-1; D remains ambiguous. There are 12 residues in the CDR3. Deletions cut 6 bases from V and 8 bases from J, with 11 bases between.